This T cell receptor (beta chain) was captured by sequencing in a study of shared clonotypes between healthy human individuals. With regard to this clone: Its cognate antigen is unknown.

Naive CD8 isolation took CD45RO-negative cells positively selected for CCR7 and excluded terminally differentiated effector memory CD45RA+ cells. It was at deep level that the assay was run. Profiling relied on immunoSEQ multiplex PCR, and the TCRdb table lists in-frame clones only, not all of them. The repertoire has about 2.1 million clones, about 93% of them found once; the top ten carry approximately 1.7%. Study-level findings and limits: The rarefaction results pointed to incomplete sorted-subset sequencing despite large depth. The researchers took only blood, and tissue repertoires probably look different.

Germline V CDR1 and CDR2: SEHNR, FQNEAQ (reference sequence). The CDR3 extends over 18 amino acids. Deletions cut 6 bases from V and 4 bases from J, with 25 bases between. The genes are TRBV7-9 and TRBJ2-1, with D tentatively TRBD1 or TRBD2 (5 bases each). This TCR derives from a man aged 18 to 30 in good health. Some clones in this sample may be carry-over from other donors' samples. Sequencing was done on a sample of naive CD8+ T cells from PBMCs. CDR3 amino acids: CASSPPTAHGAEYNEQFF. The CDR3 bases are TGTGCCAGCAGTCCCCCGACAGCCCACGGGGCCGAGTACAATGAGCAGTTCTTC.